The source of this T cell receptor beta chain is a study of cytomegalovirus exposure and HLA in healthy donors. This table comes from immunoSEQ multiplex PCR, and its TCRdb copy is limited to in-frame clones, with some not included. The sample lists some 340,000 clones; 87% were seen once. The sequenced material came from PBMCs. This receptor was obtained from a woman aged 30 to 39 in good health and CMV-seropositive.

Written as DNA, the CDR3 is TGTGCCAGCAGCTTAGTAGGTGGCACAGGCCTCTCCTACGAGCAGTACTTC. As protein: CASSLVGGTGLSYEQYF. This chain joins TRBV7-2 and TRBJ2-7, with D possibly TRBD1 on 5 matching bases. Germline loops: CDR1 SGHTA, CDR2 FQGNSA. The CDR3 is 17 residues long. With 1 base removed from V and 0 bases from J, the gap between germline ends came to 16 bases.